This is a list of T cell receptor beta chains from one sample in a study of CD8+ T cells in alopecia areata. Generated by immunoSEQ multiplex PCR, the TCRdb table keeps only in-frame clones and is missing some. The sample includes about 200,000 clones, 30% to 40% of them seen just once. The sample here was CD4+ T cells sorted from blood, taken at approximately week 34, from a patient treated with tofacitinib. The source is a human donor with alopecia areata. Both conserved end residues are part of each CDR3. A D gene is named only where the DNA matches it firmly. Clone sizes are given selectively: once, few, many, or a class where the clone is expanded.

D gene	V gene	clone size	J gene	CDR3 DNA	CDR3 protein
NA	TRBV5-1	once	TRBJ2-7	TGCGCCAGCCGGGACACCCCACGGGGGGAGCAGTACTTC	CASRDTPRGEQYF
NA	TRBV4-2	few	TRBJ2-3	TGTGCCAGCAGCCAAGATCCCGGGGGTCGCACAGATACGCAGTATTTT	CASSQDPGGRTDTQYF
TRBD2	TRBV7-6	NA	TRBJ2-7	TGTGCCAGCGCGGGAGGTACCCTAGCCGAGCAGTACTTC	CASAGGTLAEQYF
TRBD1	TRBV5-5	NA	TRBJ1-2	TGTGCCAGCAGCCGCGGATACAGGGGGCAGAATGGCTACACCTTC	CASSRGYRGQNGYTF
TRBD2	TRBV6-4	NA	TRBJ2-3	TGTGCCAGCAGTGCCCTAGCGGGGGGTAGCACAGATACGCAGTATTTT	CASSALAGGSTDTQYF
NA	TRBV5-1	NA	TRBJ2-7	TGCGCCAGCAGCCCCACCCTCGTAGGCTACGAGCAGTACTTC	CASSPTLVGYEQYF
TRBD1	TRBV9	NA	TRBJ2-2	TGTGCCAGCAGCGCCGGGACAGCATCAGCCGGGGAGCTGTTTTTT	CASSAGTASAGELFF
TRBD1	TRBV29-1	once	TRBJ1-1	TGCAGCGTTGAACGGACAGGGGCTGAAGCTTTCTTT	CSVERTGAEAFF
NA	TRBV27	few	TRBJ2-3	TGTGGGAGAAGGAAGACAGATACGCAGTATTTT	CGRRKTDTQYF
TRBD1	TRBV28	NA	TRBJ2-3	TGTGCCAGCAGTGCCCCAGGACAGGGCCTCCCAGATACGCAGTATTTT	CASSAPGQGLPDTQYF
NA	TRBV10-3	few	TRBJ1-2	TGTGCCATCAGTGGTAATGACTATGGCTACACCTTC	CAISGNDYGYTF
NA	TRBV30	NA	TRBJ2-7	TGTGCCTGGAGTGTAACCGGTTACGAGCAGTACTTC	CAWSVTGYEQYF
NA	TRBV10-3	NA	TRBJ1-5	TGTGCCATCAGTGAGTCGGTAGCGGGCAATCAGCCCCAGCATTTT	CAISESVAGNQPQHF
NA	TRBV12-5	NA	TRBJ2-5	TGTGCTAGTGGTTTGGGACAGATACTCCAAGAGACCCAGTACTTC	CASGLGQILQETQYF
TRBD2	TRBV30	few	TRBJ2-4	TGTGCCTGGAGTGTTGGGGACTATCTAGCCAAAAACATTCAGTACTTC	CAWSVGDYLAKNIQYF
NA	TRBV7-3	NA	TRBJ1-1	TGTGCCAGCAGCTTTTCAGCGGCGGCTGAAGCTTTCTTT	CASSFSAAAEAFF
TRBD2	TRBV30	NA	TRBJ2-7	TGTGCCTGGAAGCCTAGCGGGAGATACGAGCAGTACTTC	CAWKPSGRYEQYF
NA	TRBV15	NA	TRBJ2-3	TGTGCCACCAGCAGAGGGTCAGCAGATACGCAGTATTTT	CATSRGSADTQYF
NA	TRBV9	few	TRBJ1-1	TGTGCCAGCAGCGCTCTAGACGGGAAGTCAACTGAAGCTTTCTTT	CASSALDGKSTEAFF
NA	TRBV28	NA	TRBJ1-4	TGTGCCAGCAGTTTATTCAGGGTTGGTGAAAAACTGTTTTTT	CASSLFRVGEKLFF
NA	TRBV27	many	TRBJ1-6	TGTGCCAGCAGTTTTTTGGGTAGTTTCAATTCACCCCTCCACTTT	CASSFLGSFNSPLHF
NA	TRBV5-7	once	TRBJ2-6	TGTGCCAGCAGCAGGCCTGGAGGAGGCAACGTCCTGACTTTC	CASSRPGGGNVLTF
TRBD1	TRBV6-5	NA	TRBJ2-7	TGTGCCAGCAGGCCGGGACAGGGCTCCTACGAGCAGTACTTC	CASRPGQGSYEQYF
TRBD2	TRBV30	NA	TRBJ2-2	TGTGCCTGGAGTGGGACTAGCGGGAACACCGGGGAGCTGTTTTTT	CAWSGTSGNTGELFF
NA	TRBV5-6	NA	TRBJ2-7	TGTGCCAGCAGCTTCCAACAGGTCTACGAGCAGTACTTC	CASSFQQVYEQYF
NA	TRBV29-1	few	TRBJ1-2	TGCAGCGTTGAAGAGGACAGAAACAACTATGGCTACACCTTC	CSVEEDRNNYGYTF
NA	TRBV29-1	few	TRBJ1-1	TGCAGCGTTGAGGTTGAAGCATTTGGCGCTGAAGCTTTCTTT	CSVEVEAFGAEAFF
NA	TRBV29-1	NA	TRBJ2-2	TGCAGCGTTGAAGTTCGCCTGAACACCGGGGAGCTGTTTTTT	CSVEVRLNTGELFF
NA	TRBV25-1	NA	TRBJ1-6	TGTGCCAGCAGTGATGTGGCTTGGGAGAATTCACCCCTCCACTTT	CASSDVAWENSPLHF
NA	TRBV5-1	NA	TRBJ2-7	TGCGCCAGCAGCTTGGAGTACGAGCAGTACTTC	CASSLEYEQYF
TRBD1	TRBV9	NA	TRBJ2-1	TGTGCCAGCAGCGTAGGGGGACAGGAGTTACAGCAGTTCTTC	CASSVGGQELQQFF
TRBD2	TRBV9	NA	TRBJ2-3	TGTGCCAGCAGCTTGGGACTAGCGGAGAAAAGCACAGATACGCAGTATTTT	CASSLGLAEKSTDTQYF
TRBD1	TRBV5-1	NA	TRBJ2-7	TGCGCCAGCACCGCCGGGACAGGGTCAGACGAGCAGTACTTC	CASTAGTGSDEQYF
NA	TRBV5-6	NA	TRBJ1-2	TGTGCCAGCAGCTCCGGGACACCCGACACCTTC	CASSSGTPDTF
NA	TRBV27	NA	TRBJ1-5	TGTGCCAGCAGTAAGGGGGACGCTCAGCCCCAGCATTTT	CASSKGDAQPQHF
TRBD2	TRBV5-1	few	TRBJ2-1	TGCGCCAGCAGCTTAGCTAGCGGATGGGCCTACAATGAGCAGTTCTTC	CASSLASGWAYNEQFF
NA	TRBV7-9	many	TRBJ1-2	TGTGCCATCCCAAAAAGTTATGGCTACACCTTC	CAIPKSYGYTF
TRBD2	TRBV19	NA	TRBJ2-7	TGTGCCAGTAGCCCTAGCGGGGGGTCCTACGAGCAGTACTTC	CASSPSGGSYEQYF
NA	TRBV30	NA	TRBJ2-7	TGTGCCTGGAGCCCCCAATACTACGAGCAGTACTTC	CAWSPQYYEQYF
TRBD1	TRBV4-1	NA	TRBJ1-1	TGCGCCAGCAGCCGTACAGGGGGGAACACTGAAGCTTTCTTT	CASSRTGGNTEAFF
NA	TRBV5-1	few	TRBJ1-1	TGCGCCAGCAGCTATGCGACAGGGAACACTGAAGCTTTCTTT	CASSYATGNTEAFF
TRBD2	TRBV5-1	few	TRBJ2-1	TGCGCCAGCAGCTCAGGACTAGCGGAGAGGGAGCAGTTCTTC	CASSSGLAEREQFF
TRBD1	TRBV7-9	many	TRBJ1-2	TGTGCCAGCAGCCCGGGACAGACTAACTATGGCTACACCTTC	CASSPGQTNYGYTF
TRBD1	TRBV7-9	few	TRBJ2-7	TGTGCCAGCAGCCCCGGGACAGGGCGTGAGCAGTACTTC	CASSPGTGREQYF
NA	TRBV7-9	few	TRBJ2-7	TGTGCCAGCAGTCCGTCAAGAGTCTACGAGCAGTACTTC	CASSPSRVYEQYF
TRBD1	TRBV19	few	TRBJ1-1	TGTGCCAGTAGTGCTCAACAGGGGAGGTCTACTGAAGCTTTCTTT	CASSAQQGRSTEAFF
NA	TRBV5-4	few	TRBJ1-5	TGTGCCAGCAGCCTACAGGGAAGGAGCAATCAGCCCCAGCATTTT	CASSLQGRSNQPQHF
TRBD1	TRBV25-1	NA	TRBJ1-6	TGTGCCAGCAGCGACTCTTTGACAGGGACAGATTCACCCCTCCACTTT	CASSDSLTGTDSPLHF
NA	TRBV5-4	NA	TRBJ2-5	TGTGCCAGCAGCTCGACCGCGGGGACACAAGAGACCCAGTACTTC	CASSSTAGTQETQYF
NA	TRBV7-3	NA	TRBJ1-6	TGTGCCAGCAGCCCCCTCGGGGGCGATTCACCCCTCCACTTT	CASSPLGGDSPLHF